This TCR beta chain was identified during a study of siplizumab effects on memory and regulatory T cells. General study results and limits: The alloresponse seemed to draw substantially on naive T cells, which appeared more diverse than memory cells. Alloreactive sequences tracing back to unstimulated CD4+ memory cells were significantly reduced by siplizumab. Whether the proliferating Tregs (from siplizumab cultures) were suppressive was not confirmed.

With V trimmed by 6 bases and J by 2 bases, 7 bases remained unmatched. Germline V gene data show CDR1 as KGHSH and CDR2 as LQKENI. The CDR3 extends over 15 amino acids. Using immunoSEQ multiplex PCR, the repertoire was profiled, and TCRdb retains in-frame clones only, with some absent. This sample yields more than 85,000 clones, of which about 91% are seen a single time; about 0.75% belongs to the top ten. Comments on this clone: The antigen is undetermined.

Sequenced: Tregs sorted from blood. This receptor was taken from a human donor in good health. V and J are TRBV18 and TRBJ2-7, with 10 bases lining up with TRBD2. The CDR3 protein is CASSSLAGVTYEQYF. CDR3 nucleotides: TGTGCCAGCTCCTCCCTAGCGGGGGTAACCTACGAGCAGTACTTC.